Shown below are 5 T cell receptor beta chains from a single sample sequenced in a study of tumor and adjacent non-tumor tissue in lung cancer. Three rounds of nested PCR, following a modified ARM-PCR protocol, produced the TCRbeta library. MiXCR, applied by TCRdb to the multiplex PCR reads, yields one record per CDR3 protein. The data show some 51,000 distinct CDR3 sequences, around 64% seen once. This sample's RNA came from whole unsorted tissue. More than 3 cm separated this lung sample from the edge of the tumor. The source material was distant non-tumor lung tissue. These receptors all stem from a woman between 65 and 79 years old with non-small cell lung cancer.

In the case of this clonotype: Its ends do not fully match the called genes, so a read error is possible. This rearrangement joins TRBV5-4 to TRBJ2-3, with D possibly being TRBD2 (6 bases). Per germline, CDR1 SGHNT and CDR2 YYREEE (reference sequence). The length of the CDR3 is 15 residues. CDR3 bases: TGTGCCAGTAGTGCAGGGAGGCGGAGCACATATACGCAGTATTTT. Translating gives CASSAGRRSTYTQYF.

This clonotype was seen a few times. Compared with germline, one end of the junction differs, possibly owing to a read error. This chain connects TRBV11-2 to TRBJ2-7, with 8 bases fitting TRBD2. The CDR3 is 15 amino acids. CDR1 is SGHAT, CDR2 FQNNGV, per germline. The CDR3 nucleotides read TGTGCCGGCAGCTTAGTACCGGGAGGGCCCCACGAGCAGTACTTC. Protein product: CAGSLVPGGPHEQYF.

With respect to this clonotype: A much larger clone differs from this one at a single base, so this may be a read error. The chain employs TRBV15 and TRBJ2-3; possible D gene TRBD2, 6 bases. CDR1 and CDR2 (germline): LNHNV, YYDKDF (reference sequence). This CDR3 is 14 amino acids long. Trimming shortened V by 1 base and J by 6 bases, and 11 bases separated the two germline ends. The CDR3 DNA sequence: TGTGCCACCAGCAGAGCGGGAGCTGGGGATACGCAGTATTTT. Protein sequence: CATSRAGAGDTQYF.

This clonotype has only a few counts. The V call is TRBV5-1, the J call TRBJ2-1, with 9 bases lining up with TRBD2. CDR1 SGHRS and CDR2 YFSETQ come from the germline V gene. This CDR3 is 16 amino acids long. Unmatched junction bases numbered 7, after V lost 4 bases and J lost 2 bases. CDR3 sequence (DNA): TGCGCCAGCAGCGGCGTAGCGGGAGTCACCTACAATGAGCAGTTCTTC. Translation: CASSGVAGVTYNEQFF.

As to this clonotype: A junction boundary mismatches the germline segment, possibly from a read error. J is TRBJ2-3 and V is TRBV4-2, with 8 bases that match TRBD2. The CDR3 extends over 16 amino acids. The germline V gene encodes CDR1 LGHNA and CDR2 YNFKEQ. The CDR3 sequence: CACSQEGGGRTDTQYF. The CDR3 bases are TGTGCCTGCAGCCAAGAGGGCGGCGGGAGGACAGATACGCAGTATTTT.